This T cell receptor (beta chain) was retrieved from a study of cytomegalovirus exposure and HLA in healthy donors (dated by TCRdb to 2016 to 2017). Regarding the complete study: According to an earlier analysis of a few hundred of the donors, about 190 million T cells yielded roughly 110 million unique TCR beta sequences and around 300 Gb of sequence data. Rather than using new phenotypic data, the later analysis identified candidate immune exposures from TCR beta sequences and from how often those sequences occurred across donors. Among 398 genotyped donors of the cohort, an average of roughly 240,000 unique TCR beta nucleotide sequences were sequenced per donor, around 20% of them non-productive. Genome-wide SNP genotypes for about 65% of the 666 donors were used in a later genetic analysis, which treated that subset as a discovery cohort. In a later analysis, previously published TCR beta repertoires from 670 or so donors were re-analyzed and high-resolution HLA genotyping was added so that TCR occurrence patterns could be studied. Class I and class II HLA loci were covered by the typing at four-digit resolution. Every repertoire in the discovery cohort had been generated on one and the same sequencing platform. The number of donors typed differed by locus, with 629-630 for A, B, C, DRB1 and DQB1, roughly 550 for DQA1, approximately 570 for DPA1, and some 440 for DPB1. About 320 gigabases of sequencing data and approximately 80 million unique TCR sequences were included in an early release covering around 650 HLA-typed donors. About five DR-DQ haplotypes were treated as single units for association and clustering because of strong linkage in the cohort. The T cell repertoires of about 700 subjects were profiled by immunosequencing and related to cytomegalovirus serostatus. To predict cytomegalovirus infection status, the study brought together high-throughput TCR immunosequencing, statistical association of individual TCRs with disease status, and machine learning. To decide whether each TCR beta V gene segment behaved as functional or pseudogenic, an earlier analysis of nearly 600 of the donors relied on high-throughput TCR beta sequencing. The study was designed to test whether signatures of past pathogen exposure could be identified by cataloging public T cell receptors. Of the roughly 400 genotyped donors, about 80% fell in the genetic ancestry cluster associated with self-reported Caucasian donors. Alongside the repertoire data, information on donor age, sex, ethnicity and CMV serostatus was compiled. A separate validation cohort of 100 to 150 different subjects was used in addition to the approximately 700-subject first cohort. Paper-wide results and their limitations: According to a later analysis, TCR association rates differed among HLA loci, with DRB1 alleles showing the most associated TCRs and HLA-C alleles showing the fewest. A total of 150 or so TCR beta chains were listed by the study as associated with cytomegalovirus. HLA typing was unavailable for some donors at each locus, so association tests used only the typed subset. The authors suggested that the approach could potentially be extended to other disease states and immunological phenotypes. The classifier was reported to diagnose cytomegalovirus status with high specificity and sensitivity in both the original cohort and the validation cohort. The only immune exposure information available for the cohort was CMV serostatus. An earlier analysis of 587 of the donors showed that most TCR beta V segments appeared in productive rearrangements either about 90% or about 30% of the time, which broadly matched IMGT annotations. A later genetic analysis associated a missense DCLRE1C variant with V-gene and J-gene trimming of TCR beta chains, and an independent cohort replicated the association. The 87-base-pair reads could not distinguish some IMGT-functional V segments, including TRBV6-2 and TRBV6-3, so those segments were excluded. Most CMV-associated TCR beta chains appeared to be HLA-restricted in a later analysis, and the HLA associations seemed to be driven largely by CMV exposure. When HLA alleles, especially DR and DQ, strongly co-occurred, TCR associations were difficult to assign to individual alleles. Specific HLA alleles were associated with over 15,000 TCR beta sequences at a false discovery rate of 0.05 in a later analysis. A cluster of highly shared sequence variants was judged likely to represent a technical artifact of the sequencing pipeline. In a later analysis, several top co-occurrence clusters were reported to appear linked to parvovirus B19, influenza, CMV and Epstein-Barr virus. According to a later genetic analysis, donors in an Asian-associated ancestry cluster had fewer N-insertions in productive TCRs than the approximately 700-donor mean. A further reported finding was that TCR beta sequences accurately predicted the HLA-A and HLA-B alleles for most subjects in the first cohort. The presence/absence analyses assumed that sequencing depth was roughly uniform across donors, and that assumption may not be true. In this cohort, only TCR beta chains were sequenced, and detectable features were limited by the absence of alpha or paired-chain data. Linkage disequilibrium might explain the correlated functional status among segregating V segments, but an unknown experimental factor could not be excluded. A few of the identified cytomegalovirus-associated TCR beta chains were confirmed in vitro to be specific for cytomegalovirus antigens. Because counts were too low, seventeen rarely observed V segments, including chromosome 9 orphons, were left out of the earlier analysis of 500 to 750 of the donors. In a later analysis, HLA-associated TCR beta chains were found to be more clonally expanded and to have lower generation probabilities than equally common non-associated chains. Most TCR sequences were observed very rarely across donors, whereas some public TCRs were present in many individuals.

The cohort consisted of 670 or so healthy bone marrow donors. At the time of sampling, all cohort members were nominally healthy, though unrecorded immune exposures were likely present. The donor tested CMV seronegative, placing the donor among the 300 to 450 seronegative members of the cohort. A peripheral blood sample was collected from each donor, and TCR beta sequencing was performed on peripheral blood mononuclear cells. Genomic DNA was extracted from the blood cell samples with the Qiagen DNeasy Blood Extraction Kit. From cysteine to phenylalanine, the CDR3 is 14 amino acids long. Of all the DNA, just the CDR3 is kept, 42 bases in frame from base 1. V and J are truncated by 6 bases and 1 base respectively, leaving an intervening sequence of 10 bases. Per the germline V gene, SNHLY is the CDR1 and FYNNEI is the CDR2. The library was made by the immunoSEQ multiplex PCR assay. For the multiplex PCR, a mixture combining 60 forward primers for TCR Vbeta segments and 13 reverse primers for TCR Jbeta segments was used. The CDR3 region of rearranged TCR beta genes was amplified from genomic DNA by a multiplex PCR assay. On the Illumina HiSeq System, the amplified TCR beta libraries were sequenced as 87-base-pair reads. As for how the authors treated the data: Across the roughly 670 repertoires, a later analysis counted around 80 million unique TCR beta chains, 9 million to 14 million of which were shared by at least two donors. To remove PCR and sequencing errors, raw reads were error-corrected and collapsed into unique sequences using a nearest-neighbor algorithm that merged closely related sequences. V, D and J gene segments were assigned by aligning CDR3 sequences to IMGT reference sequences. Each retained sequence needed at least a six-nucleotide match to both a V gene segment and a J gene segment. A rearrangement was called productive if the CDR3 had no stop codons and remained in frame with V and J, and every other rearrangement was called non-productive. CDR3 was defined according to IMGT convention as the region running from the second conserved V-encoded cysteine to the conserved J-encoded phenylalanine. Sequences without an unambiguous match to a single V gene segment were excluded from the earlier analysis of a few hundred of the donors. In an earlier analysis of a few hundred of the donors, a V segment was called functional when productive rearrangements were above 56.7%, and segregating when the standard deviation between donors exceeded 5%. A statistical classification framework was built for diagnosing cytomegalovirus status from the catalog of TCR beta chain sequences. V and J gene assignment, in a later analysis, came from comparing TCR nucleotide sequences with IMGT/GENE-DB human TR gene sequences. The TCRdist pipeline was used in a later analysis to assign CDR3 sequences and most-parsimonious VDJ recombination scenarios. In a later analysis, every TCR beta chain was defined by the combination of its CDR3 amino acid sequence and its V-gene family, and reads without a unique V-gene family were dropped. As a way to deal with suspected cross-contamination and a sequencing artifact, a later analysis dropped 500 to 700 nucleotide sequences that were highly shared and had low generation probability. For each public chain, a later analysis derived a clonal expansion index from normalized ranks of inferred template counts within each repertoire. A later analysis computed generation probabilities with a VDJ recombination model fitted to out-of-frame rearrangements, and checked the results against IGoR. Hypergeometric tests were used in a later analysis to score TCR-TCR, TCR-HLA and TCR-CMV co-occurrence, with a repertoire-size bias correction applied to the TCR pairs. A later analysis estimated false discovery rates by permuting HLA or CMV assignments 20 times. In a later analysis, co-occurring TCRs were grouped using DBSCAN, and TCRdist sequence similarity was added for clustering within HLA-allele-positive subsets. Repertoires with fewer than 30,000 or more than 120,000 public chains were left out of co-occurrence clustering, as were about 5 repertoires with anomalous nucleotide sharing. Sourced from immuneACCESS, this table was stored by TCRdb with only in-frame sequences that have V and J called. A share of the clones is absent; for the studies checked, an unresolved V gene accounts for under half, and the remainder has no known explanation. The V and J calls and clone size were taken over from that table, and D and trimming were inferred from the DNA. Here the sample has 250,000 to 350,000 clones; around nine tenths occur a single time. About 2% of the sample is taken by the ten largest.

The table lists this clone with a few counts. There is no known antigen for this receptor. Per-nucleotide qualities are absent, and no much larger clonotype sits a single base away. This TCR derives from a young woman in good health and CMV-seronegative. Sequences were obtained from PBMCs. The chain is assembled from TRBV2 and TRBJ2-1; TRBD2 is possibly the D segment (6 matching bases). The nucleotides read TGTGCCAGCAGGCGGAGGGAATCCTACAATGAGCAGTTCTTC. This is translated as CASRRRESYNEQFF.